This T cell receptor beta chain was sequenced during a study of shared clonotypes between healthy human individuals. Study-wide results and caveats: Clonotypes not shared had lower generation probabilities than those common to all four donors. A generally larger estimated richness was seen in naive subsets than in memory subsets.

This clone was observed a single time. The target antigen is unknown. Using immunoSEQ multiplex PCR, the repertoire was profiled, and TCRdb retains in-frame clones only, with some absent. This sample has about 2.1 million clones, with approximately 92% found just once. Germline V gene data show CDR1 as MNHEY and CDR2 as SMNVEV (reference sequence). The CDR3 runs 14 residues. With 4 bases removed from V and 1 base from J, the gap between germline ends came to 10 bases. Naive CD8 cells, CD45RO-negative and positively selected for CCR7, excluded terminally differentiated effector memory CD45RA+ cells. Every contributor of samples was a Caucasian grown-up residing in Nashville, Tennessee.

V usage is TRBV27 and J usage is TRBJ1-1; D remains ambiguous. Specimen: naive CD8+ T cells from PBMCs. The TCR was taken from a man between 18 and 35 years old in good health. Some clones in this sample may be carry-over from other donors' samples. The CDR3 bases are TGTGCCAGCAGTTCTTTATCATCGAACACTGAAGCTTTCTTT. It yields the protein CASSSLSSNTEAFF.